This entry concerns a single TCR beta chain. The Seattle patients joined while their infection was active and were tracked longitudinally afterward. Original methodology: Cell counts per sample came from amplifying reference gene primers. Generated by immunoSEQ multiplex PCR, the TCRdb table keeps only in-frame clones and is missing some. V, J and clone size are taken as reported in that table, and D and trimming were inferred from the DNA itself. The profile shows around 40,000 clones, 87% of them singletons. The data originate from a study of blood T cell repertoires in COVID-19. As for the study in general: Samples taken during acute and convalescent COVID-19 were collected in the United States, Italy and Spain. The cDNA or gDNA used as material had been derived from T cells, B-cell-depleted T cells, or PBMCs.

CDR1 is SQVTM, CDR2 ANQGSEA, per germline. Trimming stripped 1 base from V and 7 bases from J, with 10 bases between. CDR3 length equals 12 residues. V and J are TRBV29-1 and TRBJ1-2; D ambiguous. Sequenced material: peripheral blood. This TCR was sampled from a man in his forties with COVID-19, enrolled during active disease. CDR3 nucleotides: TGCAGCGTTGAAGGGAGATCTGGTGGCTACACCTTC. This translates into CSVEGRSGGYTF.